The 22 T cell receptor beta chains listed next were all sequenced from one sample in a study of untreated major depressive disorder. Study findings and constraints: CD4+ T cells from depressed patients used TRBV05-01 (Vbeta 5.1) more often than controls.

The repertoire was sequenced with immunoSEQ multiplex PCR; TCRdb's copy has only in-frame clones and lacks some. The table has some 13,000 clones, approximately 90% seen once. These TCRs' antigens remain unknown. Sequenced input: CD4+ T cells from PBMCs. These receptors originate from a woman in her 30s with major depressive disorder.

The chain has TRBV19 and TRBJ1-5; TRBD1 is a possible D gene (5 bases). CDR3 size: 16 residues. Trimming stripped 7 bases from V and 2 bases from J, with 18 bases between. The V gene's germline CDR1 is LNHDA and CDR2 SQIVND (reference sequence). CDR3 residues: CASTRLPGIGNQPQHF. The CDR3 coding sequence is TGTGCCAGTACCCGACTGCCAGGGATCGGCAATCAGCCCCAGCATTTT.

This rearrangement joins TRBV30 to TRBJ2-3; possibly TRBD2 for D (5 bases). CDR3 length equals 12 residues. Trimming shortened V by 3 bases and J by 3 bases, and 7 bases separated the two germline ends. Germline values: CDR1 GTSNPN, CDR2 SVGIG (reference sequence). CDR3 in amino acids: CAWSPGTDTQYF. The CDR3, as DNA: TGTGCCTGGAGCCCGGGGACAGATACGCAGTATTTT. Combining the CDR3 with reference TRBV30 and TRBJ2-3 gives the whole variable domain SQTIHQWPATLVQPVGSPLSLECTVEGTSNPNLYWYRQAAGRGLQLLFYSVGIGQISSEVPQNLSASRPQDRQFILSSKKLLLSDSGFYLCAWSPGTDTQYFGPGTRLTVL.

This chain links TRBV5-6 with TRBJ2-5; perhaps TRBD1 as D (5 bases). V lost 1 base and J lost 5, with 12 bases in between. The CDR3 is made up of 14 amino acids. Germline CDR1 SGHDT, CDR2 YYEEEE. The CDR3 is CASSLQGGGETQYF. CDR3 bases: TGTGCCAGCAGCTTGCAGGGTGGTGGGGAGACCCAGTACTTC.

V and J are TRBV21-1 and TRBJ1-1. TRBV21-1 is flagged as a pseudogene. The CDR3 extends over 11 amino acids. The CDR3 DNA sequence: TGTGCCAGCAGGAAAAACACTGAAGCTTTCTTT. Its translation is CASRKNTEAFF.

The chain is built from TRBV6-4 and TRBJ2-2; 13 positions match TRBD2. This CDR3 region has 15 residues. CDR1 MRHNA and CDR2 SNTAGT come from the germline V gene. V gave up 6 bases and J gave up 8 bases; unmatched junction bases: 6. CDR3 sequence: CASRRTSGRSGELFF. As DNA, the CDR3 is TGTGCCAGCAGGAGGACTAGCGGGAGATCGGGGGAGCTGTTTTTT.

A few counts support this clone. The V and J genes are TRBV11-3 and TRBJ2-2, with TRBD2 matching 9 bases. Germline CDR1 and CDR2: SGHNT and YENEEA. The V segment lost 3 bases and the J segment 3 bases; nucleotides outside the gene matches: 11. CDR3 length equals 18 residues. The CDR3 DNA reads as TGTGCCAGCAGCTTCAGACTAGCGGTAACAGGAGACACCGGGGAGCTGTTTTTT. Its protein product is CASSFRLAVTGDTGELFF.

This rearrangement joins TRBV7-2 to TRBJ2-5; 9 nucleotides agree with TRBD2. Germline CDR1 is SGHTA and CDR2 is FQGNSA. The CDR3 is 13 residues long. With 3 bases clipped from V and 5 bases from J, the junction kept 1 base outside the gene matches. The CDR3 nucleotides read TGTGCCAGCAGCTTGGCGGGAGGGGAGACCCAGTACTTC. Its protein product is CASSLAGGETQYF.

This chain joins TRBV9 and TRBJ1-3; 7 bases are shared with TRBD1. The V and J ends lost 0 bases and 4 bases, in that order; junction bases with no gene match: 4. In germline, CDR1 is SGDLS, CDR2 YYNGEE. The length of the CDR3 is 15 residues. The CDR3 protein is CASSVETGVGNTIYF. CDR3 sequence (DNA): TGTGCCAGCAGCGTAGAAACAGGGGTGGGAAACACCATATATTTT.

This CDR3 is CASLAGKGGGETQYF. The CDR3 nucleotides read TGTGCCAGCCTAGCGGGAAAAGGGGGAGGAGAGACCCAGTACTTC. V gene TRBV10-3 combines with J gene TRBJ2-5; 9 nucleotides match TRBD2. The CDR3 has 15 residues. Germline V lookup: CDR1 ENHRY, CDR2 SYGVKD. V lost 10 bases, J lost 4 bases, and 13 bases stayed unmatched.

The chain joins TRBV7-3 to TRBJ2-5, with TRBD2 matching over 13 bases. Trimming cost V 4 bases and J 5 bases; bases outside gene matches: 7. The germline gives CDR1 SGHTA, CDR2 FQGTGA. CDR3 size: 16 residues. CDR3 bases: TGTGCCAGCAGCTCCGGGACTAGCGGGAAGAGGGAGACCCAGTACTTC. This encodes CASSSGTSGKRETQYF.

Of note for this clone: The sample contains more than one DNA sequence encoding this CDR3. The chain employs TRBV4-3 and TRBJ1-1; D gene ambiguous. The CDR3 runs to 15 residues. Germline V gives CDR1 LGHNA, CDR2 YSLEER. Deletions cut 0 bases from V and 0 bases from J, with 8 bases between. CDR3 region: CASSQERSVNTEAFF. In DNA form, the CDR3 reads TGCGCCAGCAGCCAAGAGAGGTCGGTGAACACTGAAGCTTTCTTT.

This clone has more than one count but fewer than ten. The rearrangement links TRBV9 to TRBJ1-1; 8 bases agree with TRBD1. Germline V CDR1 and CDR2: SGDLS, YYNGEE. This CDR3 has 16 amino acids. The junction had 10 bases not matched to a gene; V was cut back by 3 bases and J by 3 bases. The CDR3 here is CASSAHGQGIDTEAFF. DNA for the CDR3: TGTGCCAGCAGCGCCCATGGACAGGGAATCGACACTGAAGCTTTCTTT.

The rearrangement links TRBV9 to TRBJ1-2; D is uncertain. The CDR3 extends over 14 amino acids. Per germline, CDR1 SGDLS and CDR2 YYNGEE. The V gene lost 3 bases and the J gene lost 1 base, with 10 bases spanning the gap. CDR3 in amino acids: CASSADRHNYGYTF. The CDR3 coding sequence is TGTGCCAGCAGCGCGGACCGACATAACTATGGCTACACCTTC.

V usage is TRBV10-2 and J usage is TRBJ2-7; D possibly corresponds to TRBD2 (6 bases). The ends were cut back, 6 bases at V and 2 bases at J, with 14 bases in the middle. Germline CDR1 and CDR2: WSHSY and SAAADI. The length of the CDR3 is 14 residues. CDR3 amino acids: CASRGGRGTYEQYF. CDR3 coding DNA: TGCGCCAGCAGGGGGGGTCGCGGTACCTACGAGCAGTACTTC.

This clone showed up just once. The V gene is TRBV5-1, the J gene TRBJ1-2; no clear D gene. This CDR3 is built from 15 residues. CDR1 and CDR2 (germline): SGHRS, YFSETQ. V was shortened by 1 base and J by 2 bases, with 12 bases between the two germline ends. DNA for the CDR3: TGCGCCAGCAGCTTGATGTTGGGATCGAACTATGGCTACACCTTC. It encodes CASSLMLGSNYGYTF.

The chain couples TRBV7-8 to TRBJ1-5; D is uncertain. V was trimmed by 1 base and J by 5 bases, leaving 9 bases between them. This CDR3 contains 14 residues. Germline V lookup: CDR1 SGHVS, CDR2 FQNEAQ. CDR3 loop: CASSLVWPDQPQHF. In DNA form, the CDR3 reads TGTGCCAGCAGCTTAGTTTGGCCGGATCAGCCCCAGCATTTT.

The V and J genes are TRBV2 and TRBJ2-1, with a weak D call TRBD1 (5 bases). The V end was cut by 8 bases, the J end by 7 bases, with 18 bases between. Germline V lookup: CDR1 SNHLY, CDR2 FYNNEI. The CDR3 covers 14 residues. The CDR3 DNA reads as TGTGCCAGCCTGGCGGAGACCCAGGGAAATGAGCAGTTCTTC. Encoded protein: CASLAETQGNEQFF. The variable domain in full, completed from reference TRBV2 and TRBJ2-1, reads EPEVTQTPSHQVTQMGQEVILRCVPISNHLYFYWYRQILGQKVEFLVSFYNNEISEKSEIFDDQFSVERPDGSNFTLKIRSTKLEDSAMYFCASLAETQGNEQFFGPGTRLTVL.

V is TRBV5-1 and J is TRBJ2-2; 12 nucleotides agree with TRBD2. Germline values: CDR1 SGHRS, CDR2 YFSETQ. This CDR3 is 18 amino acids long. V lost 0 bases and J lost 3; bases outside the gene matches: 6. CDR3 sequence reads: CASSLVSSGRAHTGELFF. The CDR3 DNA reads TGCGCCAGCAGCTTGGTTTCTAGCGGGAGGGCGCACACCGGGGAGCTGTTTTTT.

This sequence joins TRBV6-5 and TRBJ1-1; D gene unclear. CDR3 length: 13 residues. Trimming shortened V by 10 bases and J by 0 bases, and 12 bases separated the two germline ends. Per the germline V gene, CDR1 is MNHEY and CDR2 is SVGAGI. The CDR3 nucleotides are TGTGCCACCGGGTCCCGGCTGAACACTGAAGCTTTCTTT. This codes for CATGSRLNTEAFF.

This chain uses TRBV10-3 with TRBJ1-1; D perhaps matches TRBD1 (5 bases). Germline loops: CDR1 ENHRY, CDR2 SYGVKD. The germline V and J ends were trimmed by 3 bases and 11 bases, with 13 bases remaining between them. The CDR3 covers 12 residues. As DNA, the CDR3 is TGTGCCATCAGTGAAGGGACTCTGCGGGCTTTCTTT. As protein: CAISEGTLRAFF.

The rearrangement uses TRBV6-6 and TRBJ1-5; 8 nucleotides line up with TRBD1. Per the germline V gene, CDR1 is MNHNY and CDR2 is SVGAGI (reference sequence). This CDR3 spans 15 amino acids. Trimming took 7 bases from V and 3 from J; bases not matched to a gene: 8. The chain's CDR3 is CASTQDRAYNQPQHF. DNA of the CDR3: TGTGCCAGCACACAGGACAGGGCCTACAATCAGCCCCAGCATTTT.

The gene calls are TRBV5-4 and TRBJ2-7; 7 bases are shared with TRBD2. CDR1 and CDR2 from the germline V gene are SGHNT and YYREEE (reference sequence). The V gene end was trimmed by 0 bases and the J gene end by 1 base; junction bases not matched to a gene: 4. The CDR3 runs to 15 residues. As DNA, the CDR3 is TGTGCCAGCAGCTTGGGCCTAGCGGAGTCCTACGAGCAGTACTTC. It is translated as CASSLGLAESYEQYF.